The 27 T cell receptor beta chains in this list originate from one sample, sequenced in a study of blood T cell repertoires in COVID-19. Libraries were prepared by immunoSEQ multiplex PCR; TCRdb keeps only in-frame clonotypes and omits some of them. The table shows about 130,000 clones, with about 80% occurring only once. What was sequenced was peripheral blood. Source of these receptors: a man in his forties with active or convalescent COVID-19.

J is TRBJ2-7 and V is TRBV9, with 12 bases aligning to TRBD1. The CDR3 totals 17 residues. The V and J ends lost 0 bases and 5 bases, in that order; junction bases with no gene match: 9. Germline CDR1 is SGDLS and CDR2 is YYNGEE. The DNA for the CDR3 is TGTGCCAGCAGCGTAGAAGGGACAGGGGGCGCGTTAGACGAGCAGTACTTC. Translated: CASSVEGTGGALDEQYF.

V is TRBV11-2 and J is TRBJ1-3; D is perhaps TRBD1 (5 bases). V lost 0 bases, J lost 0 bases, and 15 bases lay in between. The length of the CDR3 is 18 residues. Germline CDR1 reads SGHAT; CDR2 reads FQNNGV. CDR3 in amino acids: CASSLERFARASGNTIYF. CDR3 DNA sequence: TGTGCCAGCAGCTTAGAACGCTTCGCCAGGGCCTCTGGAAACACCATATATTTT.

The chain recombines TRBV6-2 or TRBV6-3 with TRBJ1-4; TRBD1 agrees at 10 bases. CDR1 and CDR2 from the germline V gene are MNHEY and SVGEGT. This CDR3 has 15 residues. V dropped 2 bases and J dropped 8; count of bases not matched to a gene: 5. The CDR3 DNA sequence: TGTGCCAGCAGTTACGGGGGACAGGGGAGCGAAAAACTGTTTTTT. This sequence encodes CASSYGGQGSEKLFF.

The genes are TRBV19 and TRBJ1-4; 7 positions agree with TRBD1. V lost 5 bases, J lost 5 bases, and 8 bases stayed unmatched. The length of the CDR3 is 15 residues. From germline, CDR1 is LNHDA and CDR2 SQIVND (reference sequence). This CDR3 reads CASSATGTVNEKLFF. The DNA of the CDR3 is TGTGCCAGTAGTGCAACCGGGACAGTCAATGAAAAACTGTTTTTT.

This chain uses TRBV4-1 with TRBJ2-5; TRBD1 agrees at 9 bases. Germline values: CDR1 MGHRA, CDR2 YSYEKL. Losses at the gene ends were 3 bases for V and 4 bases for J; bases not matched to a gene: 6. There are 15 residues in the CDR3. CDR3 protein: CASSHEDRGRETQYF. In DNA form, the CDR3 reads TGCGCCAGCAGCCACGAAGACAGGGGGAGAGAGACCCAGTACTTC.

The chain couples TRBV6-1 to TRBJ2-2; D not certain. The CDR3 runs 18 residues. Per the germline V gene, CDR1 is MNHNS and CDR2 is SASEGT. With 2 bases removed from V and 1 base from J, the gap between germline ends came to 17 bases. CDR3 protein: CASSERLGLNQNTGELFF. CDR3 in DNA: TGTGCCAGCAGTGAACGCCTAGGCTTAAACCAGAACACCGGGGAGCTGTTTTTT.

The chain uses TRBV7-9 and TRBJ1-3, with D tentatively TRBD1 (5 bases). This CDR3 is built from 14 residues. Germline V CDR1 and CDR2: SEHNR, FQNEAQ (reference sequence). V lost 2 bases, J lost 4 bases, and 9 bases lay in between. The chain's CDR3 is CASSLLQAGNTIYF. The CDR3 DNA follows: TGTGCCAGCAGCTTACTACAGGCAGGAAACACCATATATTTT.

This clone was observed once. The chain has TRBV7-3 and TRBJ2-7, with 10 positions matching TRBD2. The CDR3 length is 16 residues. Per the germline V gene, CDR1 is SGHTA and CDR2 is FQGTGA. The V and J ends lost 1 base and 4 bases, in that order; junction bases with no gene match: 7. CDR3 nucleotide sequence: TGTGCCAGCAGCTTAATACCGGCTAGCGGGAGTTACGAGCAGTACTTC. As protein: CASSLIPASGSYEQYF.

CDR3 sequence: CASSPLLQGPSAKNIQYF. CDR3 bases: TGTGCCAGCAGCCCTCTACTCCAGGGGCCATCCGCCAAAAACATTCAGTACTTC. The V call is TRBV7-8, the J call TRBJ2-4; D perhaps matches TRBD1 (6 bases). CDR3 length equals 18 residues. Trimming took 5 bases from V and 1 from J, leaving 21 bases between them. Germline CDR1 is SGHVS and CDR2 is FQNEAQ.

This clone was found once. This sequence joins TRBV10-3 and TRBJ1-1; a weak D match, TRBD1 (5 bases). CDR3 length equals 12 residues. The V end was cut by 6 bases, the J end by 4 bases, with 9 bases between. CDR1 and CDR2 (germline): ENHRY, SYGVKD. DNA for the CDR3: TGTGCCATCAGGACAGCTTCCACTGAAGCTTTCTTT. Translation: CAIRTASTEAFF.

J is TRBJ2-2 and V is TRBV5-8; 12 nucleotides align to TRBD2. This CDR3 is 15 amino acids long. Per germline, CDR1 SGHTS and CDR2 YDEGEE. The junction had 0 bases not matched to a gene; V was cut back by 0 bases and J by 6 bases. The CDR3: CASSLGLAGAGELFF. CDR3 nucleotide sequence: TGTGCCAGCAGCTTGGGACTAGCGGGGGCCGGGGAGCTGTTTTTT.

The CDR3 DNA reads TGCGCCAGCAGCCAAGACCAACGGTCGGGAGCTTTCTTT. It is translated as CASSQDQRSGAFF. The chain couples TRBV4-1 to TRBJ1-1; no reliable D call. The CDR3 is made up of 13 amino acids. Trimming removed 0 bases from V and 10 bases from J, with 12 bases in between. Germline lookup yields CDR1 MGHRA and CDR2 YSYEKL.

V is TRBV18 and J is TRBJ2-1; 7 nucleotides line up with TRBD1. With V trimmed by 5 bases and J by 5 bases, 3 bases remained unmatched. The V gene's germline CDR1 is KGHSH and CDR2 LQKENI. CDR3 length: 13 amino acids. The chain's CDR3 is CASSETGNNEQFF. CDR3 DNA sequence: TGTGCCAGCTCAGAGACAGGGAACAATGAGCAGTTCTTC. The whole variable domain, filled in from reference TRBV18 and TRBJ2-1, reads NAGVMQNPRHLVRRRGQEARLRCSPMKGHSHVYWYRQLPEEGLKFMVYLQKENIIDESGMPKERFSAEFPKEGPSILRIQQVVRGDSAAYFCASSETGNNEQFFGPGTRLTVL.

This clone has only a few counts. The rearrangement uses TRBV28 and TRBJ1-1; tentative D call: TRBD1 (6 bases). Germline V gives CDR1 MDHEN, CDR2 SYDVKM. The CDR3 loop spans 17 amino acids. V lost 8 bases, J lost 0 bases, and 22 bases lay in between. CDR3 nucleotides: TGTGCCAGCCGGCCCGGGGGGGCGCTGGGTGTGAACACTGAAGCTTTCTTT. Translating gives CASRPGGALGVNTEAFF.

The CDR3 protein is CASSFRGTRITYEQYF. The CDR3 nucleotides read TGTGCCAGCAGCTTTAGGGGGACTAGGATAACCTACGAGCAGTACTTC. The chain recombines TRBV11-2 with TRBJ2-7; the match to TRBD2 covers 8 bases. The V gene's germline CDR1 is SGHAT and CDR2 FQNNGV. The CDR3 is made up of 16 amino acids. Trimming took 3 bases from V and 2 from J; bases not matched to a gene: 9.

This clone has more than one count but fewer than ten. The genes are TRBV5-6 and TRBJ1-1, with a possible D match to TRBD1 (6 bases). V lost 4 bases and J 11 bases, leaving 15 bases between the germline ends. CDR1 and CDR2 from the germline V gene are SGHDT and YYEEEE. The CDR3 sequence is 12 residues long. As DNA, the CDR3 is TGTGCCAGCAGCCGCAGGGGTCTCGAGGCTTTCTTT. This codes for CASSRRGLEAFF.

The chain combines TRBV13 with TRBJ1-3; possibly TRBD1 for D (5 bases). The germline V and J ends were trimmed by 6 bases and 4 bases, with 22 bases remaining between them. The CDR3 has 17 residues. The germline CDR1 and CDR2 sequences are PRHDT and FYEKMQ (reference sequence). The CDR3 nucleotides are TGTGCCAGCAGTATCGAATTCGTGCCTGGGGCCGGAAACACCATATATTTT. Its translation: CASSIEFVPGAGNTIYF.

This chain joins TRBV3-1 (or the pseudogene TRBV3-2) and TRBJ1-1; D uncertain. Germline lookup yields CDR1 LGHDT and CDR2 YNNKEL (reference sequence). With 0 bases removed from V and 0 bases from J, the gap between germline ends came to 8 bases. The length of the CDR3 is 15 residues. The CDR3 DNA follows: TGTGCCAGCAGCCAAGACTTAACAGTGAACACTGAAGCTTTCTTT. Translation gives CASSQDLTVNTEAFF.

The gene calls are TRBV6-2 or TRBV6-3 and TRBJ2-2; maybe TRBD2 (5 bases). Deletions cut 3 bases from V and 3 bases from J, with 14 bases between. This CDR3 is built from 16 residues. Per germline, CDR1 MNHEY and CDR2 SVGEGT. CDR3 in amino acids: CASSYHREFHTGELFF. CDR3 nucleotide sequence: TGTGCCAGCAGTTATCATCGGGAATTTCACACCGGGGAGCTGTTTTTT.

CDR3 sequence reads: CAHADRGQSNEKLFF. CDR3 nucleotide sequence: TGTGCCCACGCTGACAGGGGGCAATCTAATGAAAAACTGTTTTTT. The chain is built from TRBV30 and TRBJ1-4; 10 positions match TRBD1. In germline, CDR1 is GTSNPN, CDR2 SVGIG (reference sequence). V dropped 8 bases and J dropped 3; count of bases not matched to a gene: 9. This CDR3 contains 15 residues.

This chain connects TRBV3-1 (or the pseudogene TRBV3-2) to TRBJ1-1; 9 nucleotides line up with TRBD1. Losses at the gene ends were 5 bases for V and 8 bases for J; bases not matched to a gene: 3. Per germline, CDR1 LGHDT and CDR2 YNNKEL (reference sequence). The CDR3 contains 12 residues. Here the CDR3 DNA reads TGTGCCAGCAGCTTACAGGGGGCCGAAGCTTTCTTT. Translating gives CASSLQGAEAFF.

The rearrangement joins TRBV6-4 to TRBJ2-2; 8 positions match TRBD1. Trimming removed 4 bases from V and 4 bases from J; junction bases left unmatched: 5. Germline CDR1 MRHNA, CDR2 SNTAGT. The CDR3 extends over 15 amino acids. The DNA of the CDR3 is TGTGCCAGCAGTGCAGGGGGCTTGGGCACCGGGGAGCTGTTTTTT. Residues: CASSAGGLGTGELFF.

The rearrangement uses TRBV10-1 and TRBJ2-2; 9 bases fit TRBD1. The germline CDR1 and CDR2 sequences are WNHNN and SYGVQD (reference sequence). J lost 4 bases, V lost 6 bases, and 12 bases had no gene match. This CDR3 spans 17 amino acids. The CDR3 DNA follows: TGCGCCAGCAGCGCGGGACAGGGTAACAGTGCCACCGGGGAGCTGTTTTTT. Amino acid sequence: CASSAGQGNSATGELFF.

This rearrangement joins TRBV6-1 to TRBJ1-4, with a tentative D call TRBD1 (5 bases). Germline loops: CDR1 MNHNS, CDR2 SASEGT. The length of the CDR3 is 14 residues. V was shortened by 3 bases and J by 8 bases, with 13 bases between the two germline ends. The CDR3: CASSDRGEGEKLFF. The CDR3 DNA sequence: TGTGCCAGCAGTGATCGAGGGGAGGGCGAAAAACTGTTTTTT.

This chain connects TRBV18 to TRBJ2-1, with D possibly TRBD2 on 5 matching bases. The germline V gene encodes CDR1 KGHSH and CDR2 LQKENI. The CDR3 length is 14 residues. The V end was cut by 3 bases, the J end by 8 bases, with 14 bases between. The CDR3 here is CASSPREQPDEQFF. Here the CDR3 DNA reads TGTGCCAGCTCACCTAGGGAGCAACCCGATGAGCAGTTCTTC. The variable domain in full, completed from reference TRBV18 and TRBJ2-1, reads NAGVMQNPRHLVRRRGQEARLRCSPMKGHSHVYWYRQLPEEGLKFMVYLQKENIIDESGMPKERFSAEFPKEGPSILRIQQVVRGDSAAYFCASSPREQPDEQFFGPGTRLTVL.

V and J are TRBV9 and TRBJ2-1, with TRBD2 matching over 8 bases. Per germline, CDR1 SGDLS and CDR2 YYNGEE. The CDR3 sequence is 15 residues long. V gave up 2 bases and J gave up 0 bases; unmatched junction bases: 1. The CDR3 region is CASSVSGSSYNEQFF. The CDR3 coding sequence is TGTGCCAGCAGCGTCAGCGGGAGCTCCTACAATGAGCAGTTCTTC.

The genes are TRBV2 and TRBJ2-3, with D maybe TRBD2 (6 bases). Germline CDR1 SNHLY, CDR2 FYNNEI. The V end lost 6 bases, the J end lost 5 bases, and 9 bases lay between the germline ends. CDR3 length: 12 amino acids. The CDR3, as DNA: TGTGCCAGCAGGAAGGAGGGAGATACGCAGTATTTT. Protein product: CASRKEGDTQYF.